The clone carrying this T cell receptor beta chain was recorded a few times. Its antigen remains unknown. Then a second PCR, running roughly 6 to 11 cycles, was carried out with a sample-barcoded 5' primer and a J-beta primer mix. In TCRdb, the 5' RACE reads were re-called with MiXCR into one record per CDR3 protein. There are 580,000 or so distinct CDR3 sequences in the sample; 45% to 55% occur only once, and 20% to 25% lies in the top ten. The record originates from a study of blood T cells in healthy people across ages. Broader study findings: The study lacked donor CMV status, which possibly confounded expanded clonotype changes.

V shed 1 base and J shed 7 bases, with 15 bases lying between them. CDR3 length equals 15 residues. In germline, CDR1 is SGHRS, CDR2 YFSETQ. This TCR derives from a man aged 80 or over in good health. The chain links TRBV5-1 to TRBJ2-1; tentatively, D is TRBD1 or TRBD2 (6 bases each). Sequencing input: blood. CDR3 nucleotides: TGCGCCAGCAGCTTGTTCGGGGGCGCTGGGAATGAGCAGTTCTTC. Translation gives CASSLFGGAGNEQFF.